Listed below are T cell receptor beta chains from one sample, sequenced in a study of control samples from healthy donors and cancer patients. Generated by immunoSEQ multiplex PCR, the TCRdb table keeps only in-frame clones and is missing some. The repertoire consists of about 100,000 clones, with 90% to 95% occurring once and the leading ten covering approximately 8%. The sample consisted of blood. The source is a man younger than 30 in good health. Each CDR3 is given with its conserved first and last residue. Fields, in order: J gene, V gene, CDR3 protein.

TRBJ2-2 TRBV6-1 CASTEYRVGDTGELFF
TRBJ1-2 TRBV6-5 CASRNTGGFGYTF
TRBJ2-1 TRBV20-1 CSASIWDRDSNEQFF
TRBJ1-1 TRBV6-5 CASSIHWGENTEAFF
TRBJ1-2 TRBV5-1 CASTAGGRVGGYTF
TRBJ1-1 TRBV6-1 CASSEVEENTEAFF
TRBJ2-1 TRBV4-3 CASSQVESSGVSYNEQFF
TRBJ2-2 TRBV9 CASSVRVNTGELFF
TRBJ1-6 TRBV10-3 CAIRDRGQDSPLHF
TRBJ1-1 TRBV7-2 CASSRTPPGSGEAFF
TRBJ1-1 TRBV9 CASSAAVSTEAFF
TRBJ1-4 TRBV7-8 CASSLEQVVNEKLFF
TRBJ2-5 TRBV5-1 CASSTTGGLETQYF
TRBJ1-2 TRBV9 CASSPLGTGDYGYTF
TRBJ1-1 TRBV7-9 CASSLRLNTEAFF
TRBJ2-2 TRBV18 CASSPTARTGNTGELFF
TRBJ1-1 TRBV6-1 CASSEALPPLNTEAFF
TRBJ1-6 TRBV4-1 CASSQDSSPLHF
TRBJ1-5 TRBV2 CASSGTAGRYQPQHF
TRBJ1-2 TRBV3-1/TRBV3-2 CASSQDTRGALEGYTF
TRBJ1-3 TRBV7-8 CASSSQGVSVGNTIYF
TRBJ2-5 TRBV30 CAWKWQGIETQYF
TRBJ1-5 TRBV6-5 CASSPARGNNQPQHF
TRBJ2-1 TRBV6-1 CASSEFRDPQGTGLIGAQFF
TRBJ2-7 TRBV19 CASSISRPNEQYF
TRBJ2-7 TRBV7-9 CASSLMGQGTYF
TRBJ1-3 TRBV30 CAWDLVRGNTIYF
TRBJ1-2 TRBV7-8 CASSLGAPSSNYGYTF
TRBJ2-5 TRBV7-9 CASSRSGAGLKETQYF
TRBJ1-1 TRBV6-6 CASSYFQEDTEAFF
TRBJ1-1 TRBV7-8 CASSLRLAGPDGEAFF
TRBJ1-1 TRBV7-2 CASSSDPDRNTEAFF
TRBJ2-7 TRBV6-5 CASSYSGQTGSNEQYF
TRBJ1-5 TRBV4-1 CASSQAGVEPQHF
TRBJ1-1 TRBV3-1/TRBV3-2 CASSQEATNTEAFF
TRBJ1-3 TRBV5-6 CASSPGQGGTPGNTIYF
TRBJ2-3 TRBV5-1 CASTPGGATATQYF